These 21 T cell receptor beta chains were sequenced from one sample in a study of blood T cells in healthy people across ages. A second PCR, run for about 7 to 11 cycles, used a sample-barcoded 5' primer plus a J-beta primer mix. TCRdb reprocessed the 5' RACE reads with MiXCR, giving one entry per CDR3 protein. Among roughly 1.9 million distinct CDR3 sequences listed, roughly two fifths were seen once. Sequenced sample: blood. The receptors come from a human donor in good health.

The chain has TRBV29-1 and TRBJ2-5; D is perhaps TRBD1 (5 bases). This CDR3 region has 13 residues. CDR1 is SQVTM, CDR2 ANQGSEA, per germline. V lost 5 bases and J 1 base, leaving 11 bases between the germline ends. The CDR3 DNA follows: TGCAGCGTTCGTTCAGGGATCCAAGAGACCCAGTACTTC. Protein product: CSVRSGIQETQYF.

DNA of the CDR3: TGTGCCAGCAGTGATACACCGGGACAGGGGGGCTATGGCTACACCTTC. Its translation: CASSDTPGQGGYGYTF. The chain employs TRBV28 and TRBJ1-2; 11 bases are shared with TRBD1. Per germline, CDR1 MDHEN and CDR2 SYDVKM. The V gene end was trimmed by 5 bases and the J gene end by 4 bases; junction bases not matched to a gene: 9. This CDR3 has 16 amino acids.

This clonotype was picked up many times. The chain combines TRBV4-2 with TRBJ2-5; no reliable D call. The J call may be faulty, since TRBJ2-7 better matches the DNA end. Germline CDR1 and CDR2: LGHNA and YNFKEQ. The CDR3 contains 14 residues. The CDR3 loop is CASSPNEPQTEQYF. The CDR3 DNA reads TGTGCCAGCAGCCCAAACGAACCACAGACCGAGCAGTACTTC.

Remarks on this clonotype: Relative to the germline gene, one junction end is altered; a read error may explain this. This chain links TRBV6-5 with TRBJ1-1; perhaps TRBD1 as D (6 bases). The CDR3 is made up of 16 amino acids. Germline assignment: CDR1 MNHEY and CDR2 SVGAGI. The chain's CDR3 is CASRYLGDNMNTEAFF. The CDR3 DNA reads as TGTGCCAGCAGATACTTAGGGGACAACATGAACACTGAAGCTTTCTTT.

This clonotype was counted a few times. This chain uses TRBV6-1 with TRBJ2-5, with D tentatively TRBD1 (6 bases). Germline values: CDR1 MNHNS, CDR2 SASEGT. V lost 1 base to trimming and J lost 4 bases, with 10 bases between them. This CDR3 region has 14 residues. The CDR3 DNA reads TGTGCCAGCAGTGAAGGTGGGGGCGGAGAGACCCAGTACTTC. Encoded protein: CASSEGGGGETQYF.

The chain combines TRBV7-2 with TRBJ1-1, with TRBD1 as a possible D gene (5 bases). V lost 5 bases, J lost 11 bases, and 15 bases lay in between. Germline values: CDR1 SGHTA, CDR2 FQGNSA. The CDR3 runs 12 residues. CDR3 nucleotide sequence: TGTGCCAGCAGCCCCAGGGACGGTGGGGCTTTCTTT. Residues: CASSPRDGGAFF.

This clonotype showed up just once. The genes are TRBV20-1 and TRBJ1-6, with D unresolved. CDR1 DFQATT and CDR2 SNEGSKA come from the germline V gene (reference sequence). This CDR3 has 13 amino acids. The V and J ends lost 3 bases and 8 bases respectively, with 11 bases between them. The DNA for the CDR3 is TGCAGTGCTAGTGGCCAGGCGGATTCACCCCTCCACTTT. This codes for CSASGQADSPLHF.

The chain employs TRBV20-1 and TRBJ2-1; 11 positions match TRBD2. The V gene's germline CDR1 is DFQATT and CDR2 SNEGSKA (reference sequence). The V and J ends lost 2 bases and 7 bases, in that order; junction bases with no gene match: 4. The CDR3 is 14 residues long. The chain's CDR3 is CSARSSGGVNEQFF. CDR3 nucleotide sequence: TGCAGTGCTAGAAGTAGCGGGGGGGTGAATGAGCAGTTCTTC.

This clonotype showed up just a few times. The gene calls are TRBV7-2 and TRBJ2-7; 12 nucleotides match TRBD2. Trimming removed 4 bases from V and 2 bases from J; junction bases left unmatched: 6. Germline CDR1 and CDR2: SGHTA and FQGNSA. The CDR3 covers 16 residues. The CDR3 here is CASSSDLAGGPYEQYF. In DNA form, the CDR3 reads TGTGCCAGCAGCTCCGATCTAGCGGGGGGGCCCTACGAGCAGTACTTC.

The DNA for the CDR3 is TGTGCCAGCAGACGTACAGGGGAGGGAGGCTACACCTTC. It specifies CASRRTGEGGYTF. The rearrangement joins TRBV6-5 to TRBJ1-2; 7 bases line up with TRBD1. CDR1 is MNHEY, CDR2 SVGAGI, per germline. J lost 8 bases, V lost 6 bases, and 9 bases had no gene match. This CDR3 comprises 13 residues.

This chain uses TRBV20-1 with TRBJ1-5; the D gene is possibly TRBD1 (5 bases). Trimming shortened V by 0 bases and J by 5 bases, and 11 bases separated the two germline ends. In germline, CDR1 is DFQATT, CDR2 SNEGSKA (reference sequence). CDR3 size: 14 residues. DNA of the CDR3: TGCAGTGCTAGAGATGGGGGGGTTTATCAGCCCCAGCATTTT. Its translation is CSARDGGVYQPQHF.

Here the CDR3 DNA reads TGTGCCAGCAGTTTAAGGTTCGAAGGGATAAATGAAAAACTGTTTTTT. This sequence encodes CASSLRFEGINEKLFF. J is TRBJ1-4 and V is TRBV27; D uncertain. Germline CDR1 reads MNHEY; CDR2 reads SMNVEV (reference sequence). This CDR3 comprises 16 residues. V was clipped by 2 bases and J by 5 bases, with 15 bases between them.

This chain uses TRBV25-1 with TRBJ1-1; D gene unclear. Germline V CDR1 and CDR2: MGHDK, SYGVNS. Trimming removed 6 bases at V and 4 bases at J, with 6 bases between. The CDR3 totals 11 residues. CDR3 bases: TGTGCCAGCAGGGGCTTCACTGAAGCTTTCTTT. Encoded protein: CASRGFTEAFF.

This chain joins TRBV12-3 or TRBV12-4 and TRBJ2-1; 9 bases line up with TRBD1. The CDR3 extends over 14 amino acids. V shed 7 bases and J 5 bases; nucleotides not matched to a gene: 6. CDR3 sequence reads: CASTLGTGNNEQFF. As DNA, the CDR3 is TGTGCCAGCACTCTTGGGACAGGGAACAATGAGCAGTTCTTC.

The chain has TRBV5-1 and TRBJ2-3; TRBD2 agrees at 7 bases. Trimming took 6 bases from V and 2 from J; bases not matched to a gene: 9. In germline, CDR1 is SGHRS, CDR2 YFSETQ. The CDR3 is made up of 15 amino acids. The CDR3 loop is CASTERGRDTDTQYF. The CDR3, as DNA: TGCGCCAGCACCGAGCGGGGACGCGACACAGATACGCAGTATTTT.

V usage is TRBV2 and J usage is TRBJ2-7; 12 nucleotides line up with TRBD2. V shed 5 bases and J 3 bases; nucleotides not matched to a gene: 2. CDR1 is SNHLY, CDR2 FYNNEI, per germline. This CDR3 contains 14 residues. The CDR3: CASSQLAGGYEQYF. CDR3 bases: TGTGCCAGCAGTCAACTAGCGGGGGGCTACGAGCAGTACTTC.

The genes are TRBV20-1 and TRBJ1-2; maybe TRBD1 (5 bases). The CDR3 loop spans 13 amino acids. V dropped 6 bases and J dropped 8 bases, with 19 bases sitting between them. Germline V gene sequence: CDR1 DFQATT, CDR2 SNEGSKA (reference sequence). Here the CDR3 DNA reads TGCAGTGCACCCGGGGGGGTTACGAGAGGCTACACCTTC. Translated: CSAPGGVTRGYTF.

This clonotype was recorded at least ten times. The rearrangement uses TRBV6-4 and TRBJ2-2; no clear D. Per the germline V gene, CDR1 is MRHNA and CDR2 is SNTAGT. This CDR3 has 13 amino acids. V lost 2 bases and J lost 3, with 4 bases in between. The CDR3 DNA sequence: TGTGCCAGCAGTGACAGGGACACCGGGGAGCTGTTTTTT. This translates into CASSDRDTGELFF.

The chain joins TRBV20-1 to TRBJ1-2; unclear D gene. The CDR3 extends over 11 amino acids. V was cut by 6 bases and J by 6 bases, with 11 bases left in between. CDR1 is DFQATT and CDR2 is SNEGSKA in the germline V gene (reference sequence). The CDR3 DNA reads TGCAGTGCCGAGAGGGATAATGGCTACACCTTC. Translating it yields CSAERDNGYTF.

This chain joins TRBV20-1 and TRBJ1-1; no firm D call. Germline lookup yields CDR1 DFQATT and CDR2 SNEGSKA (reference sequence). The CDR3 length is 14 residues. V lost 5 bases, J lost 1 base, and 14 bases lay in between. CDR3 sequence: CSAPTGGGNTEAFF. The CDR3 nucleotides read TGCAGTGCTCCCACGGGTGGTGGGAACACTGAAGCTTTCTTT.

This rearrangement joins TRBV5-1 to TRBJ2-3; 7 positions match TRBD2. The CDR3 loop spans 17 amino acids. CDR1 and CDR2 from the germline V gene are SGHRS and YFSETQ. Trimming removed 2 bases from V and 0 bases from J; junction bases left unmatched: 9. CDR3 in amino acids: CASSFGPRAGSTDTQYF. The DNA of the CDR3 is TGCGCCAGCAGCTTTGGGCCTCGAGCGGGGAGCACAGATACGCAGTATTTT. Combining the CDR3 with reference TRBV5-1 and TRBJ2-3 gives the whole variable domain KAGVTQTPRYLIKTRGQQVTLSCSPISGHRSVSWYQQTPGQGLQFLFEYFSETQRNKGNFPGRFSGRQFSNSRSEMNVSTLELGDSALYLCASSFGPRAGSTDTQYFGPGTRLTVL.